These 6 T cell receptor beta chains originate from one sample sequenced in a study of T cells in Graves' hyperthyroidism and ophthalmopathy. Researchers amplified the TCR beta CDR3 regions from RNA transcripts. The HTBI set primed first-round TCR CDR3 RT-PCR. Each CDR3 protein is one row after TCRdb ran MiXCR on the multiplex PCR reads. In the table there are approximately 330,000 distinct CDR3 sequences, roughly 23% of which are singletons. The source material was blood. Every receptor here comes from a woman aged 45-65 years with Graves' hyperthyroidism.

This clonotype appeared many times. The chain joins TRBV27 to TRBJ1-1; D gene ambiguous. Trimming pared 5 bases from V and 1 base from J, leaving 11 bases between. Germline V gene sequence: CDR1 MNHEY, CDR2 SMNVEV (reference sequence). This CDR3 comprises 14 residues. The CDR3 DNA is TGTGCCAGCAGTCTAAGATACGGGAACACTGAAGCTTTCTTT. This encodes CASSLRYGNTEAFF.

This rearrangement joins TRBV6-1 to TRBJ2-7, with D perhaps TRBD1 or TRBD2 (6 bases each). The CDR3 runs 13 residues. Germline-derived CDR1 and CDR2 are MNHNS and SASEGT. V lost 6 bases and J lost 6, with 15 bases in between. CDR3: CASSGDRRGEQYF. The CDR3 DNA is TGTGCCAGCAGCGGAGACAGGCGGGGCGAGCAGTACTTC.

Notes on this clonotype: One base away lies a much larger clone, so this may be a sequencing read error. The chain has TRBV28 and TRBJ1-5, with a tentative D call TRBD1 (6 bases). The germline V and J ends were trimmed by 5 bases and 5 bases, with 7 bases remaining between them. The CDR3 contains 12 residues. Per the germline V gene, CDR1 is MDHEN and CDR2 is SYDVKM. The CDR3 is CASSGGHQPQHF. CDR3 sequence (DNA): TGTGCCAGCAGTGGGGGCCATCAGCCCCAGCATTTT.

This clonotype was recorded at least ten times. V and J are TRBV10-3 and TRBJ2-2, with TRBD2 matching over 14 bases. J gave up 5 bases and V 7 bases, and 12 bases lay outside the gene matches. The germline gives CDR1 ENHRY, CDR2 SYGVKD. The CDR3 covers 18 residues. CDR3 sequence: CAITSGLAGAGGTGELFF. CDR3 sequence (DNA): TGTGCCATCACCTCGGGACTAGCGGGAGCCGGGGGAACCGGGGAGCTGTTTTTT.

V usage is TRBV6-6 and J usage is TRBJ1-4; a possible D gene is TRBD1 (6 bases). Germline V gene data show CDR1 as MNHNY and CDR2 as SVGAGI (reference sequence). CDR3 size: 17 residues. With 0 bases removed from V and 3 bases from J, the gap between germline ends came to 14 bases. CDR3 sequence reads: CASSYSGAETANEKLFF. CDR3 DNA: TGTGCCAGCAGTTACTCGGGGGCTGAGACAGCTAATGAAAAACTGTTTTTT.

This clonotype was detected only once. J is TRBJ2-3 and V is TRBV28; 8 positions agree with TRBD2. The CDR3 is 15 amino acids. The V gene's germline CDR1 is MDHEN and CDR2 SYDVKM. V lost 5 bases and J lost 2; bases outside the gene matches: 6. CDR3 sequence reads: CASSGSGGNTDTQYF. DNA for the CDR3: TGTGCCAGCAGTGGCTCGGGGGGGAACACAGATACGCAGTATTTT.